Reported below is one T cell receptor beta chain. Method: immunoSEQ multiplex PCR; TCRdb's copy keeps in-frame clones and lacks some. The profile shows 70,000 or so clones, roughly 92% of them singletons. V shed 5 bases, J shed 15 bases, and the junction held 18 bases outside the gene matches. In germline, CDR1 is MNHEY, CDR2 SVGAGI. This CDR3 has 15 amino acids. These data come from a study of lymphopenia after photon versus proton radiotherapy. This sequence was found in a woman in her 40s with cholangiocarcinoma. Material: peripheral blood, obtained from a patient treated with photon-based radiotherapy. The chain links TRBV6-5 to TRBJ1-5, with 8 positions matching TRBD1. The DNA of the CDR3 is TGTGCCAGCAGTCCCCTCGGGACAGGCCTTTTGCAAGGGCATTTT. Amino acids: CASSPLGTGLLQGHF.